This is a list of T cell receptor beta chains from one sample in a study of naive and memory T cell subsets. TCRdb independently ran MiXCR on the UMI-ligation and nested PCR reads; one entry per CDR3 protein. The sample contains tens of thousands of distinct CDR3 sequences, approximately 10% of which appear only once. The sequencing input was naive CD4+ T cells from blood. Source of these receptors: a human donor in good health. CDR3s include the opening cysteine and the closing phenylalanine or tryptophan.

TRBJ2-7 | TRBV10-3 | CAISDGRAYEQYF
TRBJ1-4 | TRBV4-2 | CASSQRSGTTNEKLFF
TRBJ2-2 | TRBV5-6 | CASSYPSGLAGAGDTGELFF
TRBJ1-3 | TRBV28 | CASLRVRSGNTIYF
TRBJ2-3 | TRBV18 | CASPSDRGVNTQYF
TRBJ1-3 | TRBV7-2 | CASSLARGGNTIYF
TRBJ2-1 | TRBV7-6 | CASSFLAGGLGNEQFF
TRBJ1-4 | TRBV20-1 | CSARDPGQGGEKLSF
TRBJ1-1 | TRBV5-5 | CASSSSTVNTEAFF
TRBJ2-2 | TRBV11-2 | CASSPIRGHHTGELFF
TRBJ2-6 | TRBV7-3 | CASSSQPLLSGANVLTF
TRBJ2-3 | TRBV20-1 | CSARSSSGGTDTQYF
TRBJ2-7 | TRBV5-5 | CASSQPGPSREQYF
TRBJ1-2 | TRBV6-1 | CASSIDSPNYGYTF
TRBJ1-2 | TRBV28 | CASTLPRGGKGYTF